Each of the 2 T cell receptor beta chains below was sequenced from the same sample in a study of T cell changes during pregnancy in multiple sclerosis. The method was immunoSEQ multiplex PCR; TCRdb's version includes in-frame clones alone and lacks a portion of them. The data hold approximately 30,000 clones, with 89% observed a single time. The material was CD4+ T cells from peripheral blood mononuclear cells, obtained in the first trimester of pregnancy. Receptors originate from a female donor in good health, enrolled as a control in a pregnancy study.

The chain has TRBV28 and TRBJ2-3, with TRBD2 matching over 9 bases. V lost 5 bases, J lost 4 bases, and 4 bases stayed unmatched. Per the germline V gene, CDR1 is MDHEN and CDR2 is SYDVKM. The CDR3 contains 14 residues. CDR3 in amino acids: CASSDGTSPDTQYF. Written as DNA, the CDR3 is TGTGCCAGCAGTGACGGGACTAGCCCAGATACGCAGTATTTT.

The V call is TRBV27, the J call TRBJ2-3, with 8 positions matching TRBD2. CDR3 size: 17 residues. The germline V gene encodes CDR1 MNHEY and CDR2 SMNVEV (reference sequence). After removal of 2 bases from V and 5 bases from J, the junction contained 12 bases not matched to a gene. CDR3: CASSLGATIAGRDTQYF. The CDR3 DNA follows: TGTGCCAGCAGTTTAGGGGCCACGATAGCGGGGAGAGATACGCAGTATTTT.